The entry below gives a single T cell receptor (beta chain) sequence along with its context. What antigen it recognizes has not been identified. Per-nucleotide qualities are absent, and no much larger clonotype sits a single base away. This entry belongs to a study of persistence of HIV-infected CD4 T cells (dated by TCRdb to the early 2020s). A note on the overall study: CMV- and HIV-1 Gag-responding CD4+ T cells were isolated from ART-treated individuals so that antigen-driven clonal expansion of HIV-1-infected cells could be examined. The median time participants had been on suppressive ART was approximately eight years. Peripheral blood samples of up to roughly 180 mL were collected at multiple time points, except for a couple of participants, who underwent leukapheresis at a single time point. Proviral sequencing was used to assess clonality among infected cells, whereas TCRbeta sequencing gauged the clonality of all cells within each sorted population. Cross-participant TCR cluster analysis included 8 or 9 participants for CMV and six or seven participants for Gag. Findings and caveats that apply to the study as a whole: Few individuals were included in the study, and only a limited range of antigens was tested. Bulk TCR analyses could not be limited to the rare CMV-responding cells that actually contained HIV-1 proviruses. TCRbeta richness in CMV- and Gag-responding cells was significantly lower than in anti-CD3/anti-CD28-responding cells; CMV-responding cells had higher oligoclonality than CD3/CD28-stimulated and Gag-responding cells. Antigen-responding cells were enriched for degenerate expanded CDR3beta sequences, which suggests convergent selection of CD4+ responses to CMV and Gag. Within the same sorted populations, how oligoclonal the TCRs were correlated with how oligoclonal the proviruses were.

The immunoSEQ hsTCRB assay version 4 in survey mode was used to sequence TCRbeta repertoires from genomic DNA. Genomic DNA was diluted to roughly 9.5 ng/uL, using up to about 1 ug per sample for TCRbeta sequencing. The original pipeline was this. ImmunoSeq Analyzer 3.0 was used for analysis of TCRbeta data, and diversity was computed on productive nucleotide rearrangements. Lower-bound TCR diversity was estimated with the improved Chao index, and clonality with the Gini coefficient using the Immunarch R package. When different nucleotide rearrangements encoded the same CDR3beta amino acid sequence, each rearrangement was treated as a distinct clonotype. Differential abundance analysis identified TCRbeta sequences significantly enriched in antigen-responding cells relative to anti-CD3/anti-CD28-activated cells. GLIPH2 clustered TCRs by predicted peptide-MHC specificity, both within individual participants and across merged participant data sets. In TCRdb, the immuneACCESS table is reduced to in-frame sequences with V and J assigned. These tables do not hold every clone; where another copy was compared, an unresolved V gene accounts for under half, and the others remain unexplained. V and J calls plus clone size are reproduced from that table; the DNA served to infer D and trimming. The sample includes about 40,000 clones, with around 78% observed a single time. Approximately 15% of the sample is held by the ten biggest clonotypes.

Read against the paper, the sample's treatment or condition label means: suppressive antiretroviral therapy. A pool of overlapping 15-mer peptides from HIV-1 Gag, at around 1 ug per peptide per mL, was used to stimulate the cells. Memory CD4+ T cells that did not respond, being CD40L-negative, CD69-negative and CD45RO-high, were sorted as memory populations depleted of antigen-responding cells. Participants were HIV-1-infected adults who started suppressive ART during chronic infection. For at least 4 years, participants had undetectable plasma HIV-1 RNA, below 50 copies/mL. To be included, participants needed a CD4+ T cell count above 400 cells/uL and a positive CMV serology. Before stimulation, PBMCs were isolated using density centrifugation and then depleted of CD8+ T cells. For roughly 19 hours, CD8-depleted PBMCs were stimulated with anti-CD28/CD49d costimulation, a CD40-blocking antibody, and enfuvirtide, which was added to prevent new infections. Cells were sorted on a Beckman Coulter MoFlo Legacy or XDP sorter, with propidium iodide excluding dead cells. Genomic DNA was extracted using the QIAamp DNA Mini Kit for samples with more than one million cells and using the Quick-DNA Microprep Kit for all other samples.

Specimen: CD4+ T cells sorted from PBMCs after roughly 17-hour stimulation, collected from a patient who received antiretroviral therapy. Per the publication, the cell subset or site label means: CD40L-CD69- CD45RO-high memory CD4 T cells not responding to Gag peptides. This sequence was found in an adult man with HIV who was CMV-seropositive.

For the CDR3, the sequence is CAISARGAESTDTQYF. At the DNA level, the sequence is TGTGCCATCAGTGCGCGAGGGGCAGAAAGCACAGATACGCAGTATTTT. The rearranged segments are TRBV10-3 and TRBJ2-3, with the D gene possibly TRBD1 or TRBD2, each one fitting 5 bases. CDR1 is given as ENHRY and CDR2 as SYGVKD, both from the germline V gene. The CDR3, cysteine through phenylalanine, is 16 amino acids long. Only the CDR3 DNA stays, 48 bases, in frame from base 1. Trimming costs V 4 bases and J 0 bases, and their ends lie 14 bases apart.